The clone carrying this T cell receptor beta chain was detected a few times. The time point: peripheral blood 6 weeks after treatment start. Between 1 and 8 samples, pretreatment and on-treatment, were given by each patient. The record originates from a study of PD-L1 blockade in urothelial cancer. Overall study: About 85% of the roughly 30 patients were males with bladder-origin urothelial cancer.

Germline loops: CDR1 MNHNS, CDR2 SASEGT. The CDR3 has 18 amino acids. V was trimmed by 2 bases and J by 2 bases, leaving 19 bases between them. The table came from immunoSEQ multiplex PCR; TCRdb's copy has only in-frame clones and leaves some out. The sample records over 15,000 clones, around 81% being singletons. The chain employs TRBV6-1 and TRBJ1-5; D not certain. The specimen comprised PBMCs, sampled around atezolizumab (anti-PD-L1) treatment. The receptor was derived from a man aged 50 or older with urothelial cancer. The CDR3 region has the DNA TGTGCCAGCAGTGAATCCGAGAGAGGGAGGGTAGGCAATCAGCCCCAGCATTTT. This codes for CASSESERGRVGNQPQHF.